This T cell receptor (beta chain) was profiled in a study of beta chain features in type 1 diabetes listed by TCRdb under 2018. For context, the study as a whole: Mean age, gender distribution, total cell number and subset yield were not different between patients and healthy donors. A total of 100 million to 110 million sorted cells were examined across all samples, and a strong correlation was observed between cell number per subset and RNA yield. In the study, TCRB repertoires of sorted circulating CD4+ T cell subsets from recently diagnosed type 1 diabetes patients were compared with those of matched healthy donors. Regulatory and stem cell-like memory subsets were isolated from only 8 patients and roughly 8 healthy donors, whereas naive and central memory subsets came from all 30 or so donors. The research as a whole found: HLA sub-analyses involved small numbers of individuals, so any influence of HLA type on TCRB rearrangement remained unresolved. Naive, central memory and regulatory TCRB repertoires appeared to be more alike among patients than among healthy donors. At VDJ recombination sites, patients with type 1 diabetes made fewer insertions and deleted more nucleotides, a pattern implying thymic rearrangement abnormalities. A moderate but significant shortening of TCRB CDR3 length was observed in type 1 diabetes patients in all four CD4+ subsets. Sequencing cDNA rather than genomic DNA could over-represent highly expressing activated cells, although activation and CD3 levels did not differ between groups. Shorter templates might be favored by PCR, yet because patient and control samples were amplified and corrected together, any such skew would affect both groups equally.

Each donor gave one peripheral blood draw, approximately 0.11 L on average, collected into heparinised tubes. Using a panel that included CD45RO, CCR7, CD25, CD127, CD95 and CD27, naive, central memory, regulatory and stem cell-like memory CD4+ T cells were sorted on a BD FACSAria II. Purity was above 98% for every sorted population. Right away, PBMCs were isolated by Lymphoprep density gradient centrifugation and were stained directly, with no culture step. To minimize batch effects, samples were stained and sorted in pairs, one healthy donor with one patient per experiment. For this clone: Which antigen it targets is not known. Base qualities are missing; no much larger clone stands one base away.

The High Capacity cDNA Reverse Transcription Kit was used to reverse transcribe all of the isolated RNA, meaning that expressed TCRB transcripts were what got sequenced. Naive, central memory and regulatory T cell samples underwent deep immunoSEQ sequencing, averaging about 3.57 million total reads per sample. After sorted cells were lysed in RLT buffer, RNA was extracted with DNase-treated RNeasy Micro or Mini kits, with the choice depending on cell number. Each cell subset was processed on its own to prevent cross-contamination, while patient and healthy donor samples were processed together. The immunoSEQ multiplex PCR was used to amplify TCRB sequences from cDNA, yielding 87-bp fragments that span the CDR3 region. The amplicons were sequenced using the Illumina HiSeq platform. Per the original workflow: Synthetic template baselines were used to correct PCR bias computationally, reads within Hamming distance 2 were collapsed together, and singletons that could not be merged were discarded. Reads were aligned against IMGT so that V, D and J genes, CDR3 length and insertions or deletions at six rearrangement sites could be assigned. Within each subset, clonotype counts were normalized to the number of sorted cells before true diversity and Gini coefficients were calculated with the tcR R package. Repertoire sharing was quantified using the overlap coefficient calculated on TCRB nucleotide sequences. Out-of-frame TCRB sequences from naive cells were analyzed as a proxy for the pre-selection repertoire. TCRdb holds this immuneACCESS table with in-frame rearrangements only. Some clones are missing; in checked studies, unresolved V genes explain under half, and the rest has no known cause. From that table come the V and J calls and clone size; the DNA was used to work out D and trimming. The sample table holds 200,000 to 250,000 clones, of which around 15% were seen once. Approximately 0.086% of the sample rests with the top ten.

The TCR comes from a man under 40 with type 1 diabetes. Sequencing was done on a sample of naive CD4+ T cells from blood. This specimen's cell subset or site label, interpreted: true naive CD4+ T cells.

The DNA reads TGTGCCAGCAGCTTGATAGCAGATACGCAGTATTTT. Its protein is CASSLIADTQYF. Rearrangement joined TRBV7-8 to TRBJ2-3, with no confidently assigned D gene. From the cysteine up to the phenylalanine, the CDR3 has a length of 12 residues. The read is trimmed to its CDR3 DNA, 36 bases read in frame from base 1. V gives up 3 bases and J gives up 4 bases, and the segment between their germline ends measures 5 bases. The germline V gene encodes CDR1 SGHVS and CDR2 FQNEAQ.